Included here is one T cell receptor (beta chain) sequence, with context. The sample holds a few counts of this clonotype. Its specific antigen is unknown. Base qualities are missing; no much larger clone stands one base away. Every donor in the study was a healthy Caucasian. Three pairs of female monozygotic twins, all aged roughly 18 to 30 years, made up the twin cohort. Positive isolation kits from Invitrogen were used to isolate CD4+ and CD8+ T cell populations. The sample comes from a study of identical twins (dated by TCRdb to 2016 to 2017). About the study as a whole: To test whether fetal clonotypes persist, the study used deep sequencing on TCR alpha and beta repertoires from monozygotic twins, unrelated adults of various ages, and cord blood. To rule out contamination, replicate twin experiments were performed at different times with different library preparation protocols.

Overall study outcomes, separate from this receptor: A weaker excess of twin sharing was found in beta out-of-frame sequences because the signal-to-noise ratio was lowered by fewer shared sequences. Because the same donors could not be followed over many years, conclusions were based on cross-sectional statistical analysis. Compared with coincidental sharing between unrelated individuals, an excess of low generation-probability sequences was observed among out-of-frame TCR alpha sequences shared between twins. In monozygotic twins, recombination models systematically underestimated out-of-frame TCR alpha sharing, but the models matched the sharing seen between unrelated individuals. Fewer insertions were carried by abundant cord blood beta clonotypes; a weaker similar trend was observed in young adult naive repertoires, while no such trend was observed in memory repertoires. Zero-insertion analyses could be partly confounded by invariant T cells such as MAIT and iNKT, although diverse VJ usage argued against such confounding for most clonotypes.

The V end gives up 4 bases and the J end 4 bases, leaving 7 bases in the junction not matched to a gene. CDR1 is given as SGHRS and CDR2 as YFSETQ, both from the germline V gene. The CDR3 measures 14 amino acids from cysteine to phenylalanine. Just the 42-base CDR3 DNA is kept, in frame starting at base 1. Library preparation used 5' RACE. These reads were obtained on an Illumina HiSeq 2000. Template switching introduced a universal primer binding site; the final cDNA contained a unique molecular identifier, enabling accurate counting of TCR cDNA molecules. Specific primers in the conserved constant-segment region were used to synthesize first-strand cDNA for TCR alpha and beta chains. To control for contamination, every cDNA library carried two barcodes: a SMART-Mk sample barcode plus Illumina barcodes. Two successive PCR steps introduced TruSeq adapter sequences along with Illumina sample barcodes. Sequencing of the TCR alpha and beta cDNA libraries was done on the Illumina HiSeq platform using custom primers. Concerning the study's data processing: MiGEC processed the raw reads to extract unique molecular identifiers, while MiXCR was used to determine the CDR3 positions. For each individual, recombination models were inferred using an EM algorithm with the repgenHMM and IGoR tools. The tcR package in R was used for shared clonotype analysis, with sharing normalized by the product of cloneset sizes. To study raw recombination free of thymic and clonal selection effects, out-of-frame nonproductive sequences were analyzed. In-frame beta chains were kept once TCRdb had trimmed the public reads at Q25 with fastp and called clones with MiXCR. Rows are combined by CDR3 protein, so each entry shows the most common genes and DNA. The V and J calls, along with clone size, are taken from TCRdb and not from the paper's own processing. This sample has about 470,000 distinct CDR3 sequences in its table, and 24% of those were observed once. The ten largest clones represent about 3% of the sample.

The sample was also reused in another study, on T cells expressing NK-cell markers. Per the second study: In sorted CD3+CD56+NKG2C+, CD3+CD56+NKG2C- and CD3+CD56-NKG2C+ T-cell subsets from several donors, TCR beta-chain repertoires were profiled. Seven of the eight sequenced donors were HCMV-seropositive and one was HCMV-seronegative. In several experiments an anti-gammadeltaTCR antibody was added to restrict sorting to alphabetaTCR-expressing T cells. For six donors, the dominant CD3+CD56+NKG2C+ clonotypes were among the top 10 CD8+ clonotypes and accounted for about 1.0-8% of CD8+ T cells. Those dominant clonotypes were again the most abundant among CD3+CD56-NKG2C+ cells in several donors, at roughly 25-60.1%. Whether the expanded NKG2C-expressing T cell clones were specific for HCMV antigens remained unclear. All eight donors whose samples were sequenced were randomly selected healthy volunteers, three of them men and five women. A commercial ELISA kit detecting HCMV-specific IgG in serum was used to determine HCMV serostatus. MIGEC was used to demultiplex reads and group reads by UMI, and MiTCR was used to assemble and quantify clonotypes. To exclude erroneous sequences, only TCR cDNA sequences supported by at least two reads were retained. The tcR package was used for downstream repertoire analysis, and clonotypes were matched between fractions using CDR3 nucleotide sequence together with V segment. VDJmatch was used to annotate antigen specificity against VDJdb, with one amino acid substitution allowed in CDR3.

This chain joins TRBV5-1 to TRBJ2-5, with 7 middle bases fitting TRBD2. Sequencing was done on a sample of CD4+ T cells sorted from blood. This receptor was taken from a woman between 18 and 29 years old in good health. CDR3 protein: CASSQGGSGETQYF. The nucleotides read TGCGCCAGCAGCCAGGGAGGGTCAGGAGAGACCCAGTACTTC.